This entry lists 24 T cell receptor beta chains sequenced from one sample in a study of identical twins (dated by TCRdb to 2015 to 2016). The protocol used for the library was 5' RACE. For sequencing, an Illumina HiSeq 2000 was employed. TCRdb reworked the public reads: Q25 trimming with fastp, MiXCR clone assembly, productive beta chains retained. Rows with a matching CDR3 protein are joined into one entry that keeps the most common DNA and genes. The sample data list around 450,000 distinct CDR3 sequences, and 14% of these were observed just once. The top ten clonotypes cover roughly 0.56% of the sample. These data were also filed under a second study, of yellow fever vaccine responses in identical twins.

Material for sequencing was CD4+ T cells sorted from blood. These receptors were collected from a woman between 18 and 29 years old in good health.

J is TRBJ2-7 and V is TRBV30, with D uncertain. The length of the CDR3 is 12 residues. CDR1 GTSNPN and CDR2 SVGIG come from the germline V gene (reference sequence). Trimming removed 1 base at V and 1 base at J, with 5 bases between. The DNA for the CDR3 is TGTGCCTGGAGTGGGTTTTCCTACGAGCAGTACTTC. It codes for CAWSGFSYEQYF. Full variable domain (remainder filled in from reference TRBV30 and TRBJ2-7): SQTIHQWPATLVQPVGSPLSLECTVEGTSNPNLYWYRQAAGRGLQLLFYSVGIGQISSEVPQNLSASRPQDRQFILSSKKLLLSDSGFYLCAWSGFSYEQYFGPGTRLTVT.

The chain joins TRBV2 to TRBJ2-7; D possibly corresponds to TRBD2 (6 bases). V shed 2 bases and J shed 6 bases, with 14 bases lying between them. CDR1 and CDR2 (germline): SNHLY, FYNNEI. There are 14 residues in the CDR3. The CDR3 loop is CASSEWGLGSEQYF. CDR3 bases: TGTGCCAGCAGTGAATGGGGACTCGGTTCCGAGCAGTACTTC.

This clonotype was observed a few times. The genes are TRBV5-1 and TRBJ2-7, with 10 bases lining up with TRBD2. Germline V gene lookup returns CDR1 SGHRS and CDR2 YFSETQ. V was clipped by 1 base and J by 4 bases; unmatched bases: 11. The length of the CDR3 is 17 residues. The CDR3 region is CASSLMGGLAGAYEQYF. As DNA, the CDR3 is TGCGCCAGCAGCTTGATGGGTGGCCTAGCGGGAGCATACGAGCAGTACTTC. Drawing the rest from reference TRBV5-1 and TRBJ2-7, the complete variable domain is KAGVTQTPRYLIKTRGQQVTLSCSPISGHRSVSWYQQTPGQGLQFLFEYFSETQRNKGNFPGRFSGRQFSNSRSEMNVSTLELGDSALYLCASSLMGGLAGAYEQYFGPGTRLTVT.

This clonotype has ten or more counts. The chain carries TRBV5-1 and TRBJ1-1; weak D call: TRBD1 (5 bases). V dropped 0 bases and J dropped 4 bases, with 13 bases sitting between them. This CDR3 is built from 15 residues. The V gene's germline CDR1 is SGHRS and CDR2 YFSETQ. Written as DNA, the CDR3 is TGCGCCAGCAGCTTGGAAGGGCAAAGGGGCACTGAAGCTTTCTTT. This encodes CASSLEGQRGTEAFF.

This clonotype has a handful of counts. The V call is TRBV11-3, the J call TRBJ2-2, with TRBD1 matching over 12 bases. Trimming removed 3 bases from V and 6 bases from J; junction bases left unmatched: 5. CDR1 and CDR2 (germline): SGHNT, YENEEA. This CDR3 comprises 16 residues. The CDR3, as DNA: TGTGCCAGCAGCTTTGTCGGGACAGGGGGCCCCGGGGAGCTGTTTTTT. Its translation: CASSFVGTGGPGELFF.

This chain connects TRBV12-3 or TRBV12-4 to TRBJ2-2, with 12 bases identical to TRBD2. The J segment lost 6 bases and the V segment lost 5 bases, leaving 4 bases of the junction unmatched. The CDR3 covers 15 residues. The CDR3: CASSRGLAGPGELFF. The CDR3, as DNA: TGTGCCAGCAGTCGCGGACTAGCGGGACCCGGGGAGCTGTTTTTT.

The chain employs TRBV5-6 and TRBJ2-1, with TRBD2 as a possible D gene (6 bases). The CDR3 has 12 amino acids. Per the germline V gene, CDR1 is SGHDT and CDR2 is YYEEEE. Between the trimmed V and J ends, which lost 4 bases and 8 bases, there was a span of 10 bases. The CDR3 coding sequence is TGTGCCAGCAGCACTAGCTATTATGAGCAGTTCTTC. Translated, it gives CASSTSYYEQFF.

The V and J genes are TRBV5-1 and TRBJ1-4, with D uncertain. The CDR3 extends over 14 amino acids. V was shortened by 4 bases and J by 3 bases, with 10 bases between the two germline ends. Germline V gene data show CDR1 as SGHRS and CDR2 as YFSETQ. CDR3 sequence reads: CASSPRTSNEKLFF. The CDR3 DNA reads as TGCGCCAGCAGCCCGAGAACCTCTAATGAAAAACTGTTTTTT.

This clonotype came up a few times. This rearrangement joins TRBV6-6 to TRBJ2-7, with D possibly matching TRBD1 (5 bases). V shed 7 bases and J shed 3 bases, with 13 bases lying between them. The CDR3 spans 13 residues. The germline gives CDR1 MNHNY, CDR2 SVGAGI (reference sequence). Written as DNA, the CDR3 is TGTGCCAGCATGGCGGCAGGGAACTACGAGCAGTACTTC. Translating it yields CASMAAGNYEQYF.

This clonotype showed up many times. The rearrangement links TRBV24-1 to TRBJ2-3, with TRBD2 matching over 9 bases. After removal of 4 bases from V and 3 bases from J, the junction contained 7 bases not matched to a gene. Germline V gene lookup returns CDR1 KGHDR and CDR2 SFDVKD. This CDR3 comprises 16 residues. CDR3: CATSDRAGGPTDTQYF. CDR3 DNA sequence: TGTGCCACCAGTGACAGGGCGGGAGGGCCGACAGATACGCAGTATTTT.

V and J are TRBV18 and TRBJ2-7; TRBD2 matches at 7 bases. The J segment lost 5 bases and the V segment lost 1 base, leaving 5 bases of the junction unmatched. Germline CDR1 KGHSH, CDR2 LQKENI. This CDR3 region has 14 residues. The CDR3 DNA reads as TGTGCCAGCTCACCACTCCGCGGGAGCGACGAGCAGTACTTC. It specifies CASSPLRGSDEQYF.

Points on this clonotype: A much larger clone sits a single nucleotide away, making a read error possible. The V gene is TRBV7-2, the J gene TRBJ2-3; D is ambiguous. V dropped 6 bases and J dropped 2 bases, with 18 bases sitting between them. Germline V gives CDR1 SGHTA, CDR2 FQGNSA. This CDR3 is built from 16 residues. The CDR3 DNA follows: TGTGCCAGCAGTTTGGCTGGGCTACCATCCACAGATACGCAGTATTTT. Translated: CASSLAGLPSTDTQYF.

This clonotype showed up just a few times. The CDR3 spells CATRSRDRDTGELFF. The CDR3 coding sequence is TGTGCCACCAGAAGCCGGGACAGGGACACCGGGGAGCTGTTTTTT. The V call is TRBV24-1, the J call TRBJ2-2; TRBD1 matches 9 bases. Germline CDR1 KGHDR, CDR2 SFDVKD. The length of the CDR3 is 15 residues. The ends lost 7 bases at V and 3 bases at J; junction bases unmatched: 5.

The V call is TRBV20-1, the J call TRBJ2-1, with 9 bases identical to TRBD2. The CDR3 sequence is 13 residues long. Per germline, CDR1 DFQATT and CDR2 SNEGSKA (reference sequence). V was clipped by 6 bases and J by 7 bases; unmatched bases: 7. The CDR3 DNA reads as TGCAGTGCCCCGGGGGCGGGGGGGAATGAGCAGTTCTTC. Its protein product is CSAPGAGGNEQFF.

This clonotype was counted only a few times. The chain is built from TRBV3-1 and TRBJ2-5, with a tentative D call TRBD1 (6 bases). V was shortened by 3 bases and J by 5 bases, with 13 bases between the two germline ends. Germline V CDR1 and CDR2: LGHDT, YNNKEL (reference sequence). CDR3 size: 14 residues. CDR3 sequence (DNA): TGTGCCAGCAGCCACCCACAGGGACGGGAGACCCAGTACTTC. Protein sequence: CASSHPQGRETQYF.

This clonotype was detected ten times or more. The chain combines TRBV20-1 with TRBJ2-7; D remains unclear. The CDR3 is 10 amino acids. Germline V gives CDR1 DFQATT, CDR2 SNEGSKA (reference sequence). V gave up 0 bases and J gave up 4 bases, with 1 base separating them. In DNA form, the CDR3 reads TGCAGTGCTAGAGAATACGAGCAGTACTTC. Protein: CSAREYEQYF.

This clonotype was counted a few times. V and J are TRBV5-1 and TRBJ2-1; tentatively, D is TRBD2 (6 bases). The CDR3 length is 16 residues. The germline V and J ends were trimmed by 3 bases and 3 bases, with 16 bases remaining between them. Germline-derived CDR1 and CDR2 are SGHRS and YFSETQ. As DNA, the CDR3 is TGCGCCAGCAGCTCGGGGGTAGCGGAGCTCTACAATGAGCAGTTCTTC. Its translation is CASSSGVAELYNEQFF.

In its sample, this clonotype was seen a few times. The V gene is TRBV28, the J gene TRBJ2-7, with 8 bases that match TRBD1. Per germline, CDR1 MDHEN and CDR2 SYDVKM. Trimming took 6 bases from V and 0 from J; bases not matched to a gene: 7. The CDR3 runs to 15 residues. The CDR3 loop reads CASRDTGGPSYEQYF. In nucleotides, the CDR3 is TGTGCCAGCAGAGACACAGGGGGTCCCTCCTACGAGCAGTACTTC.

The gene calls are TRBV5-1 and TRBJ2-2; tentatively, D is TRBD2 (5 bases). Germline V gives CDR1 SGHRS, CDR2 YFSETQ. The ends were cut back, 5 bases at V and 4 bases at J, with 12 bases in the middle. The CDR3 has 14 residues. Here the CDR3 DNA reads TGCGCCAGCAGACTGACCCGGGGCACCGGGGAGCTGTTTTTT. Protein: CASRLTRGTGELFF.

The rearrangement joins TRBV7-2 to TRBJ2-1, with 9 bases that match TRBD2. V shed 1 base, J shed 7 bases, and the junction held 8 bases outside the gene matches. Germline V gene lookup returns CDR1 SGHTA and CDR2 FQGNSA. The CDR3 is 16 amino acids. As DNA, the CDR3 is TGTGCCAGCAGCTTAGTAGGCCTAGCGGGAAGGAATGAGCAGTTCTTC. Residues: CASSLVGLAGRNEQFF.

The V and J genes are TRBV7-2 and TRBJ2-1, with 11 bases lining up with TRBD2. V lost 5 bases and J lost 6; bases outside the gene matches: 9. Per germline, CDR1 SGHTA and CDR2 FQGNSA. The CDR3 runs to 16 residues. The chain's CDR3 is CASSPWVAGGINEQFF. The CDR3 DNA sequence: TGTGCCAGCAGCCCGTGGGTAGCGGGAGGGATCAATGAGCAGTTCTTC.

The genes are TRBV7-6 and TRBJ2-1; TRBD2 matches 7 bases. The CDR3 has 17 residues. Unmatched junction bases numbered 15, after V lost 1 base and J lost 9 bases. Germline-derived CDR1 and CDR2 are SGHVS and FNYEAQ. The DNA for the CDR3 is TGTGCCAGCAGCTTAGGGAGACTAAGCGGGGACTCGGTTGAGCAGTTCTTC. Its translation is CASSLGRLSGDSVEQFF.

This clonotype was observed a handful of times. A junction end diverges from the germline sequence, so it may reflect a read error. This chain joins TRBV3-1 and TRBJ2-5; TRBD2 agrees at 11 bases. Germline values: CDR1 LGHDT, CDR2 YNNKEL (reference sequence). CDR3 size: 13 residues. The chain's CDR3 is CASSQDSGTSGFF. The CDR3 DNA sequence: TGTGCCAGCAGCCAGGACTCCGGGACTAGCGGTTTCTTC.

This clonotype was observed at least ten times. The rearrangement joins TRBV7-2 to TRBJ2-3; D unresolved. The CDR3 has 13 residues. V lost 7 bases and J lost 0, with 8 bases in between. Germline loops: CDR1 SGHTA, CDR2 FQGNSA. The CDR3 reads CASTPPSTDTQYF. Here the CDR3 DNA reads TGTGCCAGCACCCCGCCAAGCACAGATACGCAGTATTTT.